This T cell receptor (beta chain) was sequenced during a study of blood T cell dynamics during melanoma immunotherapy. This clone was recorded only once. The junction and the germline gene differ at one end; a read error may be behind it. The identical CDR3 is also encoded by other nucleotide sequences in the sample. Time point specified: pre-treatment baseline. From germline, CDR1 is SGDLS and CDR2 YYNGEE. This CDR3 is built from 13 residues. Clones were sequenced by immunoSEQ multiplex PCR, and TCRdb holds only the in-frame ones, with some missing. The table shows under 15,000 clones, with approximately 86% occurring only once.

The J gene is TRBJ2-2, the V gene TRBV9; D not resolved. The source of this sequence is a human donor with melanoma. The specimen was blood, collected from a patient treated with checkpoint blockade. The CDR3 nucleotides read TGCGCCAGCAGCGTAGATGACACCGGGGAGCTGTTTTTT. As protein: CASSVDDTGELFF.